Below, one T cell receptor (beta chain) is given with its context. Its antigen is unknown. Some clones are missing from TCRdb's copy, which holds only in-frame ones; the method was immunoSEQ multiplex PCR. Among roughly 86,000 clones, over 75% were seen once, and the ten largest hold 31%. The data were obtained in a study of T cell responses to AZD1222 COVID-19 vaccine. Trimming cost V 2 bases and J 4 bases, with 15 bases left between them. From germline, CDR1 is SGHKS and CDR2 YYEKEE (reference sequence). This CDR3 region has 16 residues. Study outcomes and limitations: Spike-specific TCR breadth and depth grew following two AZD1222 doses. Nearly half of the spike-specific TCRs reportedly recognize variant regions that carry no mutations. Donor demographics were predominantly white British with a female majority; clonal diversity may be underestimated.

The sequences come from peripheral blood, collected on day 0 of AZD1222 vaccination. This chain joins TRBV5-5 and TRBJ1-4; D unresolved. This receptor was obtained from an adult in good health. DNA of the CDR3: TGTGCCAGCAGCTTTTACCGACCCGGGCTTAATGAAAAACTGTTTTTT. This codes for CASSFYRPGLNEKLFF.